This record concerns one T cell receptor beta chain sequence. The method was immunoSEQ multiplex PCR; TCRdb's version includes in-frame clones alone and lacks a portion of them. Found here are fewer than 95,000 clones, approximately 85% of them singletons; the top ten hold roughly 0.66%. This sample was included in a study of OX40 agonist ivuxolimab in advanced cancers. CDR3 size: 16 residues. Germline CDR1 SGHAT, CDR2 FQNNGV. Trimming removed 1 base from V and 0 bases from J, with 10 bases in between. The sequence derives from an adult with an advanced solid tumor such as melanoma, head and neck, liver or kidney cancer. The sequencing used CD4+ or CD8+ T cells sorted from blood, collected in a trial of the OX40 agonist ivuxolimab. The V and J genes are TRBV11-2 and TRBJ2-1, with D possibly being TRBD1 or TRBD2 (6 bases each). The CDR3 reads CASSLAGGSSYNEQFF. DNA for the CDR3: TGTGCCAGCAGCTTAGCCGGGGGCAGCTCCTACAATGAGCAGTTCTTC.